A selection of T cell receptor beta chains follows, all from one sample in a study of blood T cell repertoires in COVID-19. Repertoires were generated with immunoSEQ multiplex PCR, while TCRdb's copy carries only in-frame clones and drops some. The sample gives 150,000 to 200,000 clones, about 88% of which show up once; less than 3% is in the top ten. The sequenced sample consisted of peripheral blood. Receptors were obtained from a woman aged 30 to 39 with active or convalescent COVID-19. Both conserved end residues are part of each CDR3. D genes are given only for firm matches. Size tells how often a clone was seen (once, few, many) or the class of an expanded clone, and some rows leave it out.

clone size	V gene	D gene	J gene	CDR3 length	CDR3 DNA	CDR3 protein
once	TRBV19	-	TRBJ2-4	15	TGTGCCAGTAGCTCCGGTATGGGAGCTGGAAACATTCAGTACTTC	CASSSGMGAGNIQYF
-	TRBV28	-	TRBJ1-5	14	TGTGCCAGCAGTTTGTACAGGGACAATCAGCCCCAGCATTTT	CASSLYRDNQPQHF
-	TRBV27	TRBD1	TRBJ1-1	14	TGTGCCAGCAGTCTCGGACAGGGGGGCACTGAAGCTTTCTTT	CASSLGQGGTEAFF
-	TRBV19	TRBD1	TRBJ1-2	14	TGTGCCAGTAGTGTCCCGGACAGGGTGGGAGGCTACACCTTC	CASSVPDRVGGYTF
-	TRBV5-1	-	TRBJ2-6	18	TGCGCCAGCAGCTTGAAGGAGTCTCGGGAAGCTGGGGCCAACGTCCTGACTTTC	CASSLKESREAGANVLTF
-	TRBV7-2	-	TRBJ1-2	13	TGTGCCAGCAGCTTAGGGCGGAACTATGGCTACACCTTC	CASSLGRNYGYTF
-	TRBV5-4	-	TRBJ2-3	16	TGTGCCAGCAGCCCACCAGGGGCGGGCGTCACAGATACGCAGTATTTT	CASSPPGAGVTDTQYF
-	TRBV28	TRBD2	TRBJ2-1	13	TGTGCCAGCACTAGCGGGAGGCCTTTCAGGCAGTTCTTC	CASTSGRPFRQFF
few	TRBV6-5	-	TRBJ1-5	13	TGTGCCAGCAGTTACAGAGAGGGCCAGCCCCAGCATTTT	CASSYREGQPQHF
few	TRBV3-1/TRBV3-2	TRBD1	TRBJ1-4	14	TGTGCCAGCAGCCAAAGCTGGACAGGCGAAAAACTGTTTTTT	CASSQSWTGEKLFF
-	TRBV2	-	TRBJ1-2	13	TGTGCCAGCCGTCCGGGTTCTAACTATGGCTACACCTTC	CASRPGSNYGYTF
few	TRBV2	-	TRBJ1-5	16	TGTGCCAGCAGTGAAGAAGGGGGGGCAGGCAATCAGCCCCAGCATTTT	CASSEEGGAGNQPQHF
-	TRBV5-1	TRBD2	TRBJ2-1	15	TGCGCCAGCAGCCCTAGCGGGGGCCAGGGCAATGAGCAGTTCTTC	CASSPSGGQGNEQFF
-	TRBV5-6	TRBD1	TRBJ1-2	15	TGTGCCAGCTCCGGGACAGGAACAGCTAACTATGGCTACACCTTC	CASSGTGTANYGYTF
-	TRBV5-1	-	TRBJ1-6	15	TGCGCCAGCAGCTTGGGGGAGACGGAGCTTTCACCCCTCCACTTT	CASSLGETELSPLHF
-	TRBV10-3	TRBD1	TRBJ1-1	14	TGTGCCATAAGGGCCTCAGGGGGAGGCACTGAAGCTTTCTTT	CAIRASGGGTEAFF
-	TRBV18	-	TRBJ1-1	16	TGTGCCAGCTCACTCGGACTTCTTGACATGAACACTGAAGCTTTCTTT	CASSLGLLDMNTEAFF
-	TRBV4-2	-	TRBJ1-1	12	TGTGCCAGCAGCCTAATGAACACTGAAGCTTTCTTT	CASSLMNTEAFF
once	TRBV5-4	TRBD2	TRBJ2-7	14	TGTGCCAGCTCCCATGGGACGGGAGGATACGAGCAGTACTTC	CASSHGTGGYEQYF
-	TRBV7-9	-	TRBJ1-5	12	TGTGCCAGCAGCTTGATAGATCAGCCCCAGCATTTT	CASSLIDQPQHF
-	TRBV28	-	TRBJ2-4	12	TGTGCCAGCACTGAGGGCAAAAACATTCAGTACTTC	CASTEGKNIQYF